These T cell receptor beta chains were read from a single sample in a study of blood T cells in healthy people across ages. TCRdb used MiXCR to reprocess the 5' RACE reads, holding one entry per CDR3 protein. The sample includes 550,000 to 600,000 distinct CDR3 sequences, 40% to 50% of them seen just once. The sequencing sample was made of blood. The receptor set was obtained from a man at least 80 years old in good health. The CDR3 runs from the conserved cysteine through the conserved F or W. Fields, in order: clone size, J gene, V gene, D gene, CDR3 protein, CDR3 DNA. A D gene is named only where the DNA matches it firmly. Part of the rows lack a size; the others show once, few, many or a class for expanded clones.

>-|TRBJ2-3|TRBV2|TRBD2
CASRGGSSTDTQYF
TGTGCCAGCAGGGGAGGGTCGAGCACAGATACGCAGTATTTT
>once|TRBJ2-3|TRBV10-3|-
CAISEALRQGDTQYF
TGTGCCATCAGTGAGGCCCTTCGCCAAGGGGATACGCAGTATTTT
>many|TRBJ1-2|TRBV6-5|TRBD1
CASRGQAYNYGYTF
TGTGCCAGCAGGGGACAGGCATATAACTATGGCTACACCTTC
>-|TRBJ2-5|TRBV10-2|TRBD1
CASSLQGKGTQYF
TGCGCCAGCAGTCTACAGGGGAAGGGGACCCAGTACTTC
>few|TRBJ1-2|TRBV7-2|-
CASSLSHGSNYGYTF
TGTGCCAGCAGCTTATCTCACGGATCTAACTATGGCTACACCTTC
>few|TRBJ2-7|TRBV6-2/TRBV6-3|-
CASSYGSSARGGYEQYF
TGTGCCAGCAGTTACGGGTCTAGCGCCAGAGGAGGCTACGAGCAGTACTTC
>-|TRBJ1-4|TRBV10-2|-
CASSASGTSREKLFF
TGCGCCAGCAGTGCATCCGGGACTTCTCGGGAAAAACTGTTTTTT
>-|TRBJ2-6|TRBV12-3/TRBV12-4|-
CASSPSVWANVLTF
TGTGCCAGCAGTCCGAGTGTCTGGGCCAACGTCCTGACTTTC
>-|TRBJ2-3|TRBV20-1|TRBD2
CSARVSGGSGTDTQYF
TGCAGTGCTAGAGTTAGCGGGGGAAGTGGCACAGATACGCAGTATTTT
>-|TRBJ2-1|TRBV18|-
CASSPPAHNEQFF
TGTGCCAGCTCACCCCCGGCCCACAATGAGCAGTTCTTC
>-|TRBJ2-1|TRBV11-1|-
CASSLAGGNQQFF
TGTGCCAGCAGCTTAGCGGGAGGTAATCAGCAGTTCTTC
>-|TRBJ1-5|TRBV6-5|TRBD1
CASSRDRHQPQHF
TGTGCCAGCAGTCGGGACAGACATCAGCCCCAGCATTTT
>-|TRBJ1-2|TRBV4-1|-
CASSRAQNYGYTF
TGCGCCAGCAGCCGCGCACAAAACTATGGCTACACCTTC
>few|TRBJ2-1|TRBV5-1|-
CASSLPGAANEQFF
TGCGCCAGCAGCTTGCCGGGGGCGGCAAATGAGCAGTTCTTC
>-|TRBJ2-7|TRBV9|-
CASSLRQSSYEQYF
TGTGCCAGCAGCCTAAGACAGTCGTCCTACGAGCAGTACTTC
>-|TRBJ2-1|TRBV6-5|TRBD1
CASSFRDRGSYNEQFF
TGTGCCAGCAGTTTCCGGGACAGGGGCTCCTACAATGAGCAGTTCTTC
>-|TRBJ1-1|TRBV4-3|-
CASSQDRDTIMNTEAFF
TGCGCCAGCAGCCAAGATCGGGACACAATAATGAACACTGAAGCTTTCTTT
>-|TRBJ2-3|TRBV20-1|TRBD2
CSARRAGQDTQYF
TGCAGTGCTAGGAGAGCGGGGCAAGATACGCAGTATTTT
>-|TRBJ1-2|TRBV20-1|-
CSARVRGSYGYTF
TGCAGTGCTAGAGTCAGGGGCAGTTATGGCTACACCTTC
>-|TRBJ2-5|TRBV20-1|-
CSARGLVTPDNEQYF
TGCAGTGCTAGAGGTTTAGTTACCCCAGACAATGAGCAGTACTTC
>-|TRBJ2-5|TRBV10-3|-
CAISASFRETQYF
TGTGCCATCAGTGCGTCCTTTCGAGAGACCCAGTACTTC
>-|TRBJ2-1|TRBV11-2|-
CASSVLGYNEQFF
TGTGCCAGCAGCGTGTTGGGCTACAATGAGCAGTTCTTC
>-|TRBJ2-1|TRBV29-1|TRBD2
CSGLGWGLGGSYNEQFF
TGCAGCGGACTTGGATGGGGACTAGGGGGCTCCTACAATGAGCAGTTCTTC
>-|TRBJ2-1|TRBV20-1|TRBD2
CSALAGASYNEQFF
TGCAGTGCTCTAGCGGGGGCCTCCTACAATGAGCAGTTCTTC
>-|TRBJ1-2|TRBV29-1|TRBD1
CSVADRVGGYTF
TGCAGCGTCGCTGACAGGGTAGGAGGCTACACCTTC
>-|TRBJ2-3|TRBV20-1|TRBD1
CSARVEGQAQYF
TGCAGTGCTAGGGTTGAGGGACAGGCGCAGTATTTT
>-|TRBJ2-2|TRBV12-3/TRBV12-4|-
CASSTPTRLNTGELFF
TGTGCCAGCAGTACCCCGACGAGGTTGAACACCGGGGAGCTGTTTTTT
>-|TRBJ2-5|TRBV28|TRBD1
CASSSSGTGESETQYF
TGTGCCAGCAGTTCGAGTGGGACAGGGGAATCAGAGACCCAGTACTTC
>few|TRBJ1-1|TRBV6-6|-
CASSYFSRGNTEAFF
TGTGCCAGCAGTTACTTTTCCCGGGGCAACACTGAAGCTTTCTTT
>many|TRBJ2-7|TRBV29-1|-
CSVESQAAWASEQYF
TGCAGCGTTGAGTCTCAGGCGGCCTGGGCCTCCGAGCAGTACTTC
>-|TRBJ1-4|TRBV20-1|TRBD1
CSAAIRGSGEKLFF
TGCAGTGCCGCAATCAGGGGGTCGGGGGAAAAACTGTTTTTT
>-|TRBJ2-1|TRBV2|-
CASSDLQLNEQFF
TGTGCCAGCAGTGATCTCCAGTTAAATGAGCAGTTCTTC
>-|TRBJ2-1|TRBV29-1|TRBD2
CSVAGLADYNEQFF
TGCAGCGTTGCGGGGCTAGCGGATTACAATGAGCAGTTCTTC
>-|TRBJ1-1|TRBV20-1|-
CSVKRDAEAFF
TGCAGTGTGAAAAGGGACGCTGAAGCTTTCTTT
>-|TRBJ2-1|TRBV4-2|-
CASSQDPMNNEQFF
TGTGCCAGCAGCCAAGACCCGATGAACAATGAGCAGTTCTTC
>few|TRBJ2-2|TRBV7-9|-
CASSLSVSGELFF
TGTGCCAGCAGCTTATCCGTCAGCGGGGAGCTGTTTTTT
>-|TRBJ2-5|TRBV5-1|-
CASSLSMCEEETQYF
TGCGCCAGCAGCTTGTCTATGTGCGAGGAGGAGACCCAGTACTTC
>-|TRBJ2-3|TRBV6-5|TRBD2
CASRRAGSTDAQYF
TGTGCCAGCAGACGAGCGGGAAGCACAGATGCGCAGTATTTT
>few|TRBJ1-1|TRBV10-3|-
CAISGTANTEAFF
TGTGCCATCAGTGGGACAGCAAACACTGAAGCTTTCTTT
>-|TRBJ1-6|TRBV4-3|-
CASSQGTAADSPLHF
TGCGCCAGCAGCCAAGGGACAGCCGCGGATTCACCCCTCCACTTT
>-|TRBJ2-7|TRBV4-3|-
CASSQVSGLSYEQYF
TGCGCCAGCAGCCAAGTCTCAGGGCTCTCCTACGAGCAGTACTTC
>-|TRBJ1-5|TRBV7-9|-
CASSITGDGSWNQPQHF
TGTGCCAGCAGCATCACCGGGGACGGCAGTTGGAATCAGCCCCAGCATTTT
>-|TRBJ2-1|TRBV4-3|-
CASSQGPDFRQFF
TGCGCCAGCAGCCAAGGGCCGGATTTTCGGCAGTTCTTC
>-|TRBJ2-3|TRBV20-1|TRBD2
CSASVAGVETDTQYF
TGCAGTGCTAGTGTTGCGGGGGTTGAGACAGATACGCAGTATTTT
>-|TRBJ2-1|TRBV4-3|-
CASSQEGGGPFEQFF
TGCGCCAGCAGCCAAGAGGGGGGGGGGCCCTTTGAGCAGTTCTTC
>few|TRBJ2-1|TRBV20-1|-
CSASRGREQFF
TGCAGTGCTAGTCGAGGGCGTGAGCAGTTCTTC
>many|TRBJ1-2|TRBV4-3|-
CASSQDWGLNYGYTF
TGCGCCAGCAGCCAAGATTGGGGGCTGAACTATGGCTACACCTTC
>once|TRBJ2-2|TRBV20-1|-
CSAQKTGELFF
TGCAGTGCCCAGAAAACCGGGGAGCTGTTTTTT
>-|TRBJ2-6|TRBV7-8|-
CASSFQWAAGANVLTF
TGTGCCAGCAGCTTCCAATGGGCAGCTGGGGCCAACGTCCTGACTTTC
>few|TRBJ2-1|TRBV6-1|TRBD1
CASSVRTGGYNEQFF
TGTGCCAGCAGTGTGAGGACAGGGGGCTACAATGAGCAGTTCTTC